The table lists the clone carrying this T cell receptor (beta chain) with many counts. Time point in this sample: newly diagnosed GD, antithyroid drugs for less than 3 months. PBMC-derived RNA was used for the TCR library. The data are from a study of regulatory T cells in long-lasting Graves disease. V was clipped by 7 bases and J by 5 bases, with 15 bases between them. The CDR3 extends over 15 amino acids. Arm-PCR of CDR3 regions and iRepertoire HTBI primers were used to build TCR beta libraries. MiXCR was run by TCRdb on the multiplex PCR reads, yielding one entry per CDR3 protein. The table records hundreds of thousands of distinct CDR3 sequences, about 16% of them present only once. The sample also formed part of further work on T cells in Graves' hyperthyroidism and ophthalmopathy.

The receptor comes from a woman aged 30 to 39 with Graves disease. This sequence joins TRBV12-3 or TRBV12-4 and TRBJ1-6; D ambiguous. Specimen: peripheral blood mononuclear cells (PBMCs), collected at new diagnosis, from a patient treated with antithyroid drugs. The DNA of the CDR3 is TGTGCCAGCACCAGCGCCGGACCCCATAATTCACCCCTCCACTTT. Translating gives CASTSAGPHNSPLHF.